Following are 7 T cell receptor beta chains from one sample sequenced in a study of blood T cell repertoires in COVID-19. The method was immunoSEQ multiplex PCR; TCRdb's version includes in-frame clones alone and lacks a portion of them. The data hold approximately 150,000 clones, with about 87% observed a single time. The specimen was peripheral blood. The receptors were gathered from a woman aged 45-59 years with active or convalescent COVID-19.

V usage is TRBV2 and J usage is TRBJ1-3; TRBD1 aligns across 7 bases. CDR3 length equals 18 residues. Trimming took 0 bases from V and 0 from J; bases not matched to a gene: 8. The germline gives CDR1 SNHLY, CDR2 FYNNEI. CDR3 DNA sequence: TGTGCCAGCAGTGAAGCGCTACAGGGGAAACTCTCTGGAAACACCATATATTTT. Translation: CASSEALQGKLSGNTIYF.

As DNA, the CDR3 is TGCAGCGTTGGGCTTCCGGGGCAGTTCTTC. Its translation: CSVGLPGQFF. This rearrangement joins TRBV29-1 to TRBJ2-1; D not resolved. Germline CDR1 SQVTM, CDR2 ANQGSEA. Trimming left V 4 bases short and J 12 bases short, with 10 bases between. The CDR3 is 10 residues long.

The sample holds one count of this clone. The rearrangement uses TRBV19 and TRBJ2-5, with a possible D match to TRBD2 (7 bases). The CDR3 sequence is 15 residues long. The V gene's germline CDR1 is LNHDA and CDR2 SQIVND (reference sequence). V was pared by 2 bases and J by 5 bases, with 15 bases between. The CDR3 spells CASSITGGLGETQYF. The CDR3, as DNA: TGTGCCAGTAGTATAACGGGGGGCTTGGGGGAGACCCAGTACTTC. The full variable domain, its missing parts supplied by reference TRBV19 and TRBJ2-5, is DGGITQSPKYLFRKEGQNVTLSCEQNLNHDAMYWYRQDPGQGLRLIYYSQIVNDFQKGDIAEGYSVSREKKESFPLTVTSAQKNPTAFYLCASSITGGLGETQYFGPGTRLLVL.

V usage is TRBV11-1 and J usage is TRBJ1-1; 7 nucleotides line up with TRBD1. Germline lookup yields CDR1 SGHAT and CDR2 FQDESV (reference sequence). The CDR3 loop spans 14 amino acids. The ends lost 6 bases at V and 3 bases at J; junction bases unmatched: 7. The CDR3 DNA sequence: TGTGCCAGCAGAGGCAGGGGGGAGCACACTGAAGCTTTCTTT. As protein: CASRGRGEHTEAFF.

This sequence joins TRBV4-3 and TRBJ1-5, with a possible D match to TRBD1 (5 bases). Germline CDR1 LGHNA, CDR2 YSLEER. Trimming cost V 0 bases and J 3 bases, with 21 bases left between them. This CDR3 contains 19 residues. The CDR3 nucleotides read TGCGCCAGCAGCCAAGATCATTTACCGGGACTAGGGGTCAATCAGCCCCAGCATTTT. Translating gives CASSQDHLPGLGVNQPQHF.

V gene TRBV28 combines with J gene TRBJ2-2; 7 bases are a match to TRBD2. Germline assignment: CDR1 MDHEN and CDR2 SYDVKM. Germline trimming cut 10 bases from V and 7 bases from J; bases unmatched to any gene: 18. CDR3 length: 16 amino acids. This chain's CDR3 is CATKSNRDYSDGELFF. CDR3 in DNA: TGTGCCACCAAGTCAAACCGGGACTACTCGGACGGGGAGCTGTTTTTT.

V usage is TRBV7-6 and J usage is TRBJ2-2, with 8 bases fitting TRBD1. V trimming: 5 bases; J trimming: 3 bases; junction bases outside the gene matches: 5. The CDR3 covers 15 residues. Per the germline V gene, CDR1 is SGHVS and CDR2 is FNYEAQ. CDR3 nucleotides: TGTGCCAGCAGCCCCGAGGACAGGGACACCGGGGAGCTGTTTTTT. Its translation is CASSPEDRDTGELFF. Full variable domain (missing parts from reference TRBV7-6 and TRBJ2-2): GAGVSQSPRYKVTKRGQDVALRCDPISGHVSLYWYRQALGQGPEFLTYFNYEAQQDKSGLPNDRFSAERPEGSISTLTIQRTEQRDSAMYRCASSPEDRDTGELFFGEGSRLTVL.